This TCR beta chain was sequenced during a study of blood T cell repertoires in COVID-19. Study at large: T cells, B-cell-depleted T cells, or PBMCs supplied cDNA or gDNA.

Some clones are missing from TCRdb's copy, which holds only in-frame ones; the method was immunoSEQ multiplex PCR. The data contain approximately 300,000 clones, around nine tenths of them singletons. The material sequenced was peripheral blood. The clonotype was recovered from a man between 40 and 49 years old with acute or convalescent COVID-19.

The CDR3 DNA reads as TGTGCCAGCAGCTTAACGGGATATGGAAACACCATATATTTT. Encoded protein: CASSLTGYGNTIYF. The chain joins TRBV7-8 to TRBJ1-3; D not resolved. The CDR3 is 14 residues long. The germline V gene has CDR1 SGHVS and CDR2 FQNEAQ. Trimming left V 2 bases short and J 3 bases short, with 8 bases between.